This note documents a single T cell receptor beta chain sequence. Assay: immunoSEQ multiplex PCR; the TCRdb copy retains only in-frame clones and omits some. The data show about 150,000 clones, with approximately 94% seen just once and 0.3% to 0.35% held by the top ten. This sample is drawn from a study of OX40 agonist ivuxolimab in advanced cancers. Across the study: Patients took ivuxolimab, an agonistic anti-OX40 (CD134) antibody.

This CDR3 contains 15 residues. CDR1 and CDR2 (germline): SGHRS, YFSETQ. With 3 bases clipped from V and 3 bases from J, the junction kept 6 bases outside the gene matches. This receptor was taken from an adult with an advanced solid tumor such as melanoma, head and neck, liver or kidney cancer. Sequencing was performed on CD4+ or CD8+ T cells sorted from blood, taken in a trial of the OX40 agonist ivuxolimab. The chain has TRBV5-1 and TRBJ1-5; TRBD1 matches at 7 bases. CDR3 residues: CASSYGQAPNQPQHF. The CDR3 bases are TGCGCCAGCAGCTATGGACAGGCCCCCAATCAGCCCCAGCATTTT.